This T cell receptor (beta chain) was observed in a study of type 1 regulatory T cells. Study-level background: This in vitro CD4 product, T-allo10, is enriched for Tr1 cells and alloantigen-specific.

TCRdb itself ran the reads through MiXCR, one entry per CDR3 protein. Among over 55,000 distinct CDR3 sequences listed, approximately 50% were seen once. The CDR3 covers 15 residues. V dropped 5 bases and J dropped 7; count of bases not matched to a gene: 9. CDR1 and CDR2 (germline): DFQATT, SNEGSKA (reference sequence). This clonotype has only a few counts. Antigen specificity is unknown. The sample comprised cultured non-Tr1 T cells, either the whole culture or a sorted T cell fraction (not recorded which). V gene TRBV20-1 combines with J gene TRBJ2-1, with 12 nucleotides matching TRBD2. This clonotype originated in a human donor in good health. The CDR3 loop is CSALDLAGGINEQFF. CDR3 nucleotide sequence: TGCAGTGCTTTGGACCTAGCGGGGGGGATAAATGAGCAGTTCTTC.